The 6 T cell receptor beta chains below were found in one sample sequenced in a study of CD8 T cells in Susac syndrome (dated by TCRdb to the late 2010s). The library came from the immunoSEQ multiplex PCR assay. RNA was extracted using the RNeasy kit, and roughly 0.5 to 1 ug of the RNA was reverse transcribed with random hexamers. TCRdb reprocessed the public reads (quality trimming at Q25 with fastp, clone calling with MiXCR) and kept in-frame beta chains. Under each unique CDR3 protein, matching rows form one entry showing the most common genes and DNA. The sample contains about 25,000 distinct CDR3 sequences, 94% of them found a single time. Jointly, the top ten make up 0.27% of the sample. Sequencing used CD8+ T cells from PBMCs. Every receptor here comes from a human donor in good health.

The CDR3 is CASSFGRETQYF. The CDR3, as DNA: TGTGCCAGCAGTTTCGGTCGGGAGACCCAGTACTTC. The genes are TRBV12-3 or TRBV12-4 and TRBJ2-5; D unresolved. The CDR3 is 12 residues long. Trimming removed 3 bases at V and 5 bases at J, with 7 bases between.

This clonotype was seen once. V is TRBV12-5 and J is TRBJ2-7; D gene unclear. V lost 0 bases and J 2 bases, leaving 5 bases between the germline ends. The CDR3 length is 13 residues. The germline V gene encodes CDR1 LGHNT and CDR2 FRNRAP. The CDR3 sequence is CASGLVLPYEQYF. In DNA form, the CDR3 reads TGTGCTAGTGGTTTGGTATTACCCTACGAGCAGTACTTC.

The chain carries TRBV7-9 and TRBJ2-5; a possible D gene is TRBD1 (6 bases). V gave up 1 base and J gave up 5 bases, with 11 bases separating them. This CDR3 is 14 amino acids long. CDR1 is SEHNR and CDR2 is FQNEAQ in the germline V gene (reference sequence). This CDR3 is CASSLGDRSETQYF. CDR3 nucleotides: TGTGCCAGCAGCTTAGGAGACAGGTCGGAGACCCAGTACTTC.

The chain employs TRBV7-2 and TRBJ2-7; the match to TRBD1 covers 11 bases. The CDR3 length is 13 residues. Trimming removed 5 bases from V and 6 bases from J; junction bases left unmatched: 3. The germline gives CDR1 SGHTA, CDR2 FQGNSA. The CDR3 bases are TGTGCCAGCAGCCCGGGGACAGGGGGCGAGCAGTACTTC. This codes for CASSPGTGGEQYF.

J is TRBJ1-1 and V is TRBV27; D not resolved. Per the germline V gene, CDR1 is MNHEY and CDR2 is SMNVEV (reference sequence). This CDR3 contains 16 residues. V was clipped by 1 base and J by 4 bases, with 16 bases between them. Here the CDR3 reads CASSLYGPAPSTEAFF. The CDR3 DNA reads as TGTGCCAGCAGTTTATACGGCCCAGCGCCGTCCACTGAAGCTTTCTTT.

The V call is TRBV27, the J call TRBJ2-7; D might be TRBD1 (6 bases). This CDR3 comprises 13 residues. Germline V gives CDR1 MNHEY, CDR2 SMNVEV (reference sequence). The V gene lost 2 bases and the J gene lost 6 bases, with 11 bases spanning the gap. The CDR3 loop reads CASSLAHRAEQYF. The CDR3 bases are TGTGCCAGCAGTTTAGCCCACAGGGCCGAGCAGTACTTC.